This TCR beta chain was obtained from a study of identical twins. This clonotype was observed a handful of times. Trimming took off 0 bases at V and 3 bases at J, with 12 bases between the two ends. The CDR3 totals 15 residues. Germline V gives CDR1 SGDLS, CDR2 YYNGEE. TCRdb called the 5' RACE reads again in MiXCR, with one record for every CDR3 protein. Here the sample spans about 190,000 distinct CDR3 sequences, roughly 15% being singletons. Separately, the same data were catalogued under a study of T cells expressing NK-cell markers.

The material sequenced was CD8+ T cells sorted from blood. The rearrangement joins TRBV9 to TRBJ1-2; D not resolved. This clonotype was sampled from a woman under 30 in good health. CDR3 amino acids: CASSVADRVDYGYTF. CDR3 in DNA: TGTGCCAGCAGCGTAGCTGATCGGGTAGACTATGGCTACACCTTC.